The source of this TCR beta chain is a study of shared clonotypes between healthy human individuals. CD45RO-negative, CCR7-selected cells formed the naive CD8 fraction, which excluded terminally differentiated effector memory CD45RA+ cells. Measured with immunoSEQ multiplex PCR; TCRdb has only the in-frame clones, and not every one. Here the sample spans 660,000 or so clones, around 96% being singletons. The CDR3 loop spans 15 amino acids. The V gene lost 3 bases and the J gene lost 2 bases, with 12 bases spanning the gap. Germline values: CDR1 MRHNA, CDR2 SNTAGT. This clone was seen a single time. Sequenced: naive CD8+ T cells sorted from blood. The rearrangement uses TRBV6-4 and TRBJ2-3; D may correspond to TRBD1 or TRBD2 (5 bases each). The sequence derives from a woman aged 30 to 39 in good health. The CDR3: CASSDVGAITDTQYF. The CDR3 nucleotides are TGTGCCAGCAGTGATGTCGGGGCAATCACAGATACGCAGTATTTT.